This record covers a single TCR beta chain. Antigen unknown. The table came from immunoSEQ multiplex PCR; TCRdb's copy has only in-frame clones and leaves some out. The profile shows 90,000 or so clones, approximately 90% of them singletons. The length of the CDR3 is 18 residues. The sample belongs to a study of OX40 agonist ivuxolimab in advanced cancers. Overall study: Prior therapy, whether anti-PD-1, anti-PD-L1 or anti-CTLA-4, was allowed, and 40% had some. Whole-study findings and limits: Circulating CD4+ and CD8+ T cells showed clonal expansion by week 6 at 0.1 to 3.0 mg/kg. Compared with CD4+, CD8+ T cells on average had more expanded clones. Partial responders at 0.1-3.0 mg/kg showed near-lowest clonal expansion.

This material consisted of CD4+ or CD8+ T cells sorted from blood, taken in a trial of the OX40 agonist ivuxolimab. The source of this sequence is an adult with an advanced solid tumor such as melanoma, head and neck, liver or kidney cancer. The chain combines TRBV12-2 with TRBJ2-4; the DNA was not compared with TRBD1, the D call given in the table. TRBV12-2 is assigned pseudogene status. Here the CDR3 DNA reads TGTGCAAGTCGCTCCCCCATTACGGTCGACAGGCGAAAAAACATTCAGTACTTC. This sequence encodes CASRSPITVDRRKNIQYF.